This TCR beta chain was found in a study of OX40 agonist ivuxolimab in advanced cancers. General study findings and limits: Determination of antigen specificity was not performed for the expanded peripheral T cells.

This clone was found once. The antigen is not known. Clones were sequenced by immunoSEQ multiplex PCR, and TCRdb holds only the in-frame ones, with some missing. The sample has thousands of clones; approximately 59% are singletons. Baseline was the first blood sampling point, followed by cycle 4 day 1 and cycle 7 day 1. The source of this sequence is an adult with an advanced solid tumor such as melanoma, head and neck, liver or kidney cancer. The sample in question was CD4+ or CD8+ T cells sorted from blood, obtained in a trial of the OX40 agonist ivuxolimab.

The CDR3 here is CASSVEAGGYYEQYF. In DNA, the CDR3 is TGTGCCAGCAGCGTAGAGGCAGGGGGTTACTACGAGCAGTACTTC. The V call is TRBV9, the J call TRBJ2-7; 7 bases agree with TRBD1. The CDR3 consists of 15 residues. CDR1 is SGDLS, CDR2 YYNGEE, per germline. Trimming removed 0 bases from V and 3 bases from J; junction bases left unmatched: 6.